The 12 T cell receptor beta chains given below trace back to one sample, sequenced in a study of somatic mutations in cytotoxic T cells in rheumatoid arthritis. Produced via immunoSEQ multiplex PCR; TCRdb's table is partial and in-frame only. The sample contains about 16,000 clones, 60% to 80% of which appear only once. The sequenced material came from CD8+ T cells sorted from blood. Receptors were obtained from an adult with rheumatoid arthritis.

The genes are TRBV11-2 and TRBJ2-3, with TRBD1 as a possible D gene (5 bases). Germline V gene sequence: CDR1 SGHAT, CDR2 FQNNGV. V lost 3 bases and J 4 bases, leaving 11 bases between the germline ends. The CDR3 contains 14 residues. The CDR3 loop is CASSFYRSSDTQYF. The CDR3 DNA reads TGTGCCAGCAGCTTTTACAGGTCGTCAGATACGCAGTATTTT.

V and J are TRBV2 and TRBJ2-7; maybe TRBD1 (6 bases). V was trimmed by 7 bases and J by 4 bases, leaving 11 bases between them. Germline loops: CDR1 SNHLY, CDR2 FYNNEI. The CDR3 contains 12 residues. The CDR3: CASTDRNYEQYF. CDR3 bases: TGTGCCAGCACGGACAGAAATTACGAGCAGTACTTC.

The V and J genes are TRBV6-6 and TRBJ1-1, with TRBD1 matching 7 bases. The CDR3 covers 15 residues. Trimming at V came to 0 bases and at J to 2 bases, leaving 3 bases not matched to a gene. The germline CDR1 and CDR2 sequences are MNHNY and SVGAGI (reference sequence). The CDR3 coding sequence is TGTGCCAGCAGTTACTCCGACAGGGCAAACACTGAAGCTTTCTTT. This sequence encodes CASSYSDRANTEAFF.

The chain links TRBV10-2 to TRBJ1-5, with D perhaps matching TRBD1 (5 bases). There are 14 residues in the CDR3. CDR1 and CDR2 from the germline V gene are WSHSY and SAAADI. Between the trimmed V and J ends, which lost 4 bases and 3 bases, there was a span of 10 bases. The CDR3 bases are TGCGCCAGCAGTGGGAAGGGGCACAATCAGCCCCAGCATTTT. The encoded protein is CASSGKGHNQPQHF.

The chain uses TRBV28 and TRBJ2-2; D may be TRBD2 (7 bases). Germline loops: CDR1 MDHEN, CDR2 SYDVKM. The CDR3 covers 15 residues. Trimming stripped 5 bases from V and 2 bases from J, with 12 bases between. CDR3 in amino acids: CASSLADRNTGELFF. The CDR3 bases are TGTGCCAGCAGTCTAGCGGACAGAAACACCGGGGAGCTGTTTTTT.

The CDR3 nucleotides read TGTGCCAGCAGTTATGGAATTGGGGACCAGCCCCAGCATTTT. Protein: CASSYGIGDQPQHF. The genes are TRBV6-5 and TRBJ1-5, with D possibly TRBD1 on 5 matching bases. The CDR3 extends over 14 amino acids. V dropped 3 bases and J dropped 7 bases, with 13 bases sitting between them. Germline V gives CDR1 MNHEY, CDR2 SVGAGI.

In this sample, this clone turned up once. This sequence joins TRBV18 and TRBJ2-1, with 12 nucleotides matching TRBD1. The CDR3 is 15 residues long. V was clipped by 5 bases and J by 4 bases; unmatched bases: 3. Per germline, CDR1 KGHSH and CDR2 LQKENI. The CDR3 sequence: CASSTGQGAYNEQFF. CDR3 coding DNA: TGTGCCAGCTCAACGGGACAGGGGGCTTACAATGAGCAGTTCTTC.

CDR3: CAISADRANTDTQYF. CDR3 coding DNA: TGTGCCATCAGTGCGGACAGGGCTAACACAGATACGCAGTATTTT. The gene calls are TRBV10-3 and TRBJ2-3; TRBD1 aligns across 8 bases. The CDR3 extends over 15 amino acids. Trimming removed 4 bases from V and 2 bases from J; junction bases left unmatched: 5. The germline gives CDR1 ENHRY, CDR2 SYGVKD.

The V call is TRBV7-3, the J call TRBJ2-1, with 15 bases matching TRBD2. Per germline, CDR1 SGHTA and CDR2 FQGTGA. This CDR3 comprises 20 residues. V trimming: 5 bases; J trimming: 4 bases; junction bases outside the gene matches: 15. The CDR3 region is CASSLQSAGTSGGPYNEQFF. For the CDR3, the DNA is TGTGCCAGCAGCCTCCAATCCGCCGGGACTAGCGGGGGGCCTTACAATGAGCAGTTCTTC.

The chain has TRBV6-5 and TRBJ2-3; D remains ambiguous. In germline, CDR1 is MNHEY, CDR2 SVGAGI. Trimming stripped 5 bases from V and 1 base from J, with 13 bases between. This CDR3 spans 15 amino acids. CDR3 amino acids: CASSTGLEGTDTQYF. In DNA, the CDR3 is TGTGCCAGCAGTACGGGCCTGGAAGGCACAGATACGCAGTATTTT.

The J gene is TRBJ2-2, the V gene TRBV2; D is ambiguous. With 7 bases removed from V and 5 bases from J, the gap between germline ends came to 11 bases. Germline-derived CDR1 and CDR2 are SNHLY and FYNNEI. The CDR3 totals 13 residues. The CDR3 sequence: CASNVALTGELFF. The CDR3 DNA reads TGTGCCAGCAACGTGGCCCTAACCGGGGAGCTGTTTTTT. The full variable domain, completed using reference TRBV2 and TRBJ2-2, is EPEVTQTPSHQVTQMGQEVILRCVPISNHLYFYWYRQILGQKVEFLVSFYNNEISEKSEIFDDQFSVERPDGSNFTLKIRSTKLEDSAMYFCASNVALTGELFFGEGSRLTVL.

CDR3 sequence (DNA): TGTGCCAGCAGCCCGGGGAGTAGCAATCAGCCCCAGCATTTT. It encodes CASSPGSSNQPQHF. The rearrangement uses TRBV6-5 and TRBJ1-5, with no clear D. Trimming took off 6 bases at V and 0 bases at J, with 9 bases between the two ends. The CDR3 has 14 amino acids. Looked up from germline, CDR1 is MNHEY and CDR2 is SVGAGI.